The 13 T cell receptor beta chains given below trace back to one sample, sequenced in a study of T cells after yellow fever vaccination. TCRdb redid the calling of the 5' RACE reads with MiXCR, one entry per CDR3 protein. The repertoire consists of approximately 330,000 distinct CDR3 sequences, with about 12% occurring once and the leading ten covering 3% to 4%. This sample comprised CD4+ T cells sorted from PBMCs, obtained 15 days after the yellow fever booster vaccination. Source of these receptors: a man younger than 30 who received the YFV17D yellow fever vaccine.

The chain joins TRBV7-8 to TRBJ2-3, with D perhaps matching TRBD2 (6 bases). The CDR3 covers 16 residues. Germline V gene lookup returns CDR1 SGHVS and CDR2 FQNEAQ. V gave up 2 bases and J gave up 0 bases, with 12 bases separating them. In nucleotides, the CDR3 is TGTGCCAGCAGCTTACTAGGCGCGGGGAGCACAGATACGCAGTATTTT. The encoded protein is CASSLLGAGSTDTQYF.

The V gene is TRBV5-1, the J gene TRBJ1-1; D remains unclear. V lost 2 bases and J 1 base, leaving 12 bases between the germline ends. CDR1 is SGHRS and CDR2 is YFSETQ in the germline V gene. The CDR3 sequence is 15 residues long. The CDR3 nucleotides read TGCGCCAGCAGCTTCCTAGGAATGAGGAACACTGAAGCTTTCTTT. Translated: CASSFLGMRNTEAFF.

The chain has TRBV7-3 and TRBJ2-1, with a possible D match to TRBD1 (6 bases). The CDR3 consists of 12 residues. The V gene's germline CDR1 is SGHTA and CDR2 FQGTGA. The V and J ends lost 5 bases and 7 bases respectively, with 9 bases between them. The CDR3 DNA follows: TGTGCCAGCAGCAAAAGGGGGAATGAGCAGTTCTTC. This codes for CASSKRGNEQFF. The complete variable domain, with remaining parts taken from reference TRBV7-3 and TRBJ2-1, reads GAGVSQTPSNKVTEKGKYVELRCDPISGHTALYWYRQSLGQGPEFLIYFQGTGAADDSGLPNDRFFAVRPEGSVSTLKIQRTERGDSAVYLCASSKRGNEQFFGPGTRLTVL.

CDR3 region: CASSLGLSGGLMTQYF. DNA for the CDR3: TGCGCCAGCAGCTTGGGCCTGTCGGGGGGGTTAATGACCCAGTACTTC. The V and J genes are TRBV5-1 and TRBJ2-5; 8 nucleotides agree with TRBD2. Germline V gene lookup returns CDR1 SGHRS and CDR2 YFSETQ. After removal of 0 bases from V and 7 bases from J, the junction contained 11 bases not matched to a gene. CDR3 length: 16 amino acids.

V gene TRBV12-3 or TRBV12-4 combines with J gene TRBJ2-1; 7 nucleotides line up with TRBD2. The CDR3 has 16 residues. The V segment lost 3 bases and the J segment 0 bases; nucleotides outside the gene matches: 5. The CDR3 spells CASSFSGRGSYNEQFF. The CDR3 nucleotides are TGTGCCAGCAGTTTTAGCGGGCGAGGCTCCTACAATGAGCAGTTCTTC.

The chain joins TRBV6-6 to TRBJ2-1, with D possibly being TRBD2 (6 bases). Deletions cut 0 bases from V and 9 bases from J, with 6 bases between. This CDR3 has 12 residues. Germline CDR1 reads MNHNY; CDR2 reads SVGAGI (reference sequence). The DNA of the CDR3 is TGTGCCAGCAGTTACTCGGGGGGTGAGCAGTTCTTC. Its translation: CASSYSGGEQFF.

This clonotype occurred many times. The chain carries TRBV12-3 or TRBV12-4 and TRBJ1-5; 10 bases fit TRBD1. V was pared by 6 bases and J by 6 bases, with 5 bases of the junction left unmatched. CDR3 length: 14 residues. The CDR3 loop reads CASRGQGDSQPQHF. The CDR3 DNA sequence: TGTGCCAGCAGAGGACAGGGGGATAGTCAGCCCCAGCATTTT.

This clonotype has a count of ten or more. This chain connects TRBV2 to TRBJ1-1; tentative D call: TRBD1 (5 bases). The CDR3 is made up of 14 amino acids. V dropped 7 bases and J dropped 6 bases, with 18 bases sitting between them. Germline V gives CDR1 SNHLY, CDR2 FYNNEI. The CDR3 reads CASTQEGRGAEAFF. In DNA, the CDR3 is TGTGCCAGCACCCAAGAGGGGCGAGGCGCTGAAGCTTTCTTT.

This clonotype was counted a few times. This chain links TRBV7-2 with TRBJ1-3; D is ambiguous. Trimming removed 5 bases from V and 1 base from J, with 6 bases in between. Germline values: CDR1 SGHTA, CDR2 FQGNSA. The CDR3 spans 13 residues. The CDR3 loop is CASSHRSGNTIYF. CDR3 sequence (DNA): TGTGCCAGCAGCCATCGATCTGGAAACACCATATATTTT.

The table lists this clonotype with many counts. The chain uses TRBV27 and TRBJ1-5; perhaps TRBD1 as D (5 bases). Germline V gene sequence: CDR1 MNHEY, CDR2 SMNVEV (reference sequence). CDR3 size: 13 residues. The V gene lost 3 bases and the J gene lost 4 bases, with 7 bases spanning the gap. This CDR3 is CASSFSGNQPQHF. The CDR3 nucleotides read TGTGCCAGCAGTTTCTCAGGGAATCAGCCCCAGCATTTT.

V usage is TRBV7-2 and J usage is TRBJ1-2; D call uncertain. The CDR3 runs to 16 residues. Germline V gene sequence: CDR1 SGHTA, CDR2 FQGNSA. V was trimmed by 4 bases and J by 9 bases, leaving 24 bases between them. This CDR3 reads CASSSQVGPAQARYTF. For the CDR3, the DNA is TGTGCCAGCAGCTCCCAGGTCGGGCCTGCTCAGGCTCGCTACACCTTC.

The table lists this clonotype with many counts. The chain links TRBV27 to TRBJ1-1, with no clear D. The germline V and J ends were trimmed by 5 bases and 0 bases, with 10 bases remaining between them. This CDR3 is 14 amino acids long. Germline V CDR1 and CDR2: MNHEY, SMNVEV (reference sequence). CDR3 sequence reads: CASSPSRLNTEAFF. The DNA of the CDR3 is TGTGCCAGCAGTCCTTCCAGGCTGAACACTGAAGCTTTCTTT.

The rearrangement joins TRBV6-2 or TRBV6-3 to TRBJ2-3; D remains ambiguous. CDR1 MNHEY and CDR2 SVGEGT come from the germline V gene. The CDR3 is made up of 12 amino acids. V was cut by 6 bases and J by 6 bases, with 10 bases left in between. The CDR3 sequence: CASSYDPDTQYF. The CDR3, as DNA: TGTGCCAGCAGCTATGACCCGGATACGCAGTATTTT.